The 8 T cell receptor beta chains below all came from one sample that was sequenced in a study of control samples from healthy donors and cancer patients. Clones were read by immunoSEQ multiplex PCR, and TCRdb kept only the in-frame ones, dropping some. The sample records over 75,000 clones, almost 85% being singletons. The sequenced sample consisted of blood. These receptor sequences come from a man aged 60 to 69 in good health.

The rearrangement uses TRBV30 and TRBJ2-7; 7 bases agree with TRBD1. Unmatched junction bases numbered 6, after V lost 2 bases and J lost 5 bases. This CDR3 contains 13 residues. Germline V gives CDR1 GTSNPN, CDR2 SVGIG (reference sequence). The DNA for the CDR3 is TGTGCCTGGAGTCTACAGGGGTCGGACGAGCAGTACTTC. Its protein product is CAWSLQGSDEQYF.

The chain recombines TRBV4-1 with TRBJ2-3; D perhaps matches TRBD2 (6 bases). Germline CDR1 and CDR2: MGHRA and YSYEKL. Trimming took 6 bases from V and 6 from J, leaving 19 bases between them. This CDR3 has 15 residues. CDR3 residues: CASRRTSRLVDTQYF. CDR3 sequence (DNA): TGCGCCAGCAGACGCACATCGCGACTAGTTGATACGCAGTATTTT.

The gene calls are TRBV30 and TRBJ2-7; D tentatively fits TRBD1 or TRBD2 (7 bases each). From germline, CDR1 is GTSNPN and CDR2 SVGIG (reference sequence). V was shortened by 8 bases and J by 5 bases, with 19 bases between the two germline ends. The length of the CDR3 is 13 residues. The CDR3 DNA is TGTGCCCGCTCCGCCCAGGGGGGGAACGAGCAGTACTTC. Residues: CARSAQGGNEQYF.

This clone was seen a handful of times. This chain uses TRBV4-2 with TRBJ1-3; D remains ambiguous. The CDR3 is 16 residues long. The ends were cut back, 0 bases at V and 0 bases at J, with 9 bases in the middle. From germline, CDR1 is LGHNA and CDR2 YNFKEQ. CDR3 sequence (DNA): TGTGCCAGCAGCCAAGATCCCCTCCGCTCTGGAAACACCATATATTTT. Translating it yields CASSQDPLRSGNTIYF.

This clone has ten or more counts. V gene TRBV28 combines with J gene TRBJ2-7, with D perhaps matching TRBD1 (6 bases). The CDR3 length is 14 residues. Trimming took 7 bases from V and 1 from J, leaving 14 bases between them. Germline CDR1 is MDHEN and CDR2 is SYDVKM. CDR3: CASIPQGPSYEQYF. The CDR3 coding sequence is TGTGCCAGCATCCCCCAGGGGCCTTCCTACGAGCAGTACTTC.

The gene calls are TRBV5-1 and TRBJ2-2, with D unresolved. This CDR3 is 14 amino acids long. Per germline, CDR1 SGHRS and CDR2 YFSETQ. V lost 3 bases, J lost 8 bases, and 14 bases lay in between. The CDR3 DNA reads as TGCGCCAGCAGCTCCTATGTAAAGTCGGGGGAGCTGTTTTTT. Its translation is CASSSYVKSGELFF.

This clone occurred once. The chain has TRBV5-6 and TRBJ1-5; the D is unclear. V gave up 4 bases and J gave up 7 bases, with 12 bases separating them. CDR1 is SGHDT and CDR2 is YYEEEE in the germline V gene. The CDR3 runs to 13 residues. The CDR3 DNA reads as TGTGCCAGCAGCAACAGTGGGGTCCAGCCCCAGCATTTT. Its translation is CASSNSGVQPQHF.

This clone turned up a few times. V gene TRBV5-1 combines with J gene TRBJ2-2, with D perhaps matching TRBD2 (5 bases). This CDR3 comprises 13 residues. CDR1 SGHRS and CDR2 YFSETQ come from the germline V gene. V was pared by 4 bases and J by 8 bases, with 12 bases between. In nucleotides, the CDR3 is TGCGCCAGCAGCGAGGACTTACGGGGGGAGCTGTTTTTT. It codes for CASSEDLRGELFF.